This TCR beta chain was retrieved from a study of blood T cell repertoires in COVID-19. Looking at the study overall: COVID-19 samples from acute and convalescent phases originated in the United States, Italy and Spain.

Trimming took 4 bases from V and 3 from J, leaving 16 bases between them. In germline, CDR1 is MNHEY, CDR2 SMNVEV (reference sequence). This CDR3 is built from 16 residues. Profiling relied on immunoSEQ multiplex PCR, and the TCRdb table lists in-frame clones only, not all of them. The sample records about 74,000 clones, roughly 86% being singletons. Sequenced sample: peripheral blood. This TCR was sampled from a man aged 70 or older with acute or convalescent COVID-19. The gene calls are TRBV27 and TRBJ1-5, with D maybe TRBD1 (5 bases). The CDR3 DNA sequence: TGTGCCAGCAGTTCGCTCAGGGATGAGTTCAATCAGCCCCAGCATTTT. Translation: CASSSLRDEFNQPQHF.